This T cell receptor (beta chain) was recorded in a study of cytomegalovirus exposure and HLA in healthy donors. Germline CDR1 is LNHNV and CDR2 is YYDKDF (reference sequence). There are 15 residues in the CDR3. V shed 3 bases and J shed 1 base, with 12 bases lying between them. The PCR contained 60 Vbeta and 13 Jbeta primers. Source study methods: A follow-up analysis tallied tens of millions of unique TCR beta chains, approximately 10 million shared. The table came from immunoSEQ multiplex PCR; TCRdb's copy has only in-frame clones and leaves some out. Clonal size and the V and J genes are those of that table, whereas D and trimming came from the DNA. The sample has around 210,000 clones; roughly 81% are singletons. As for this clone: The antigen is unknown.

Study-level results: In vitro work confirmed that a few CMV-associated chains recognize CMV antigens.

The chain has TRBV15 and TRBJ2-5; no reliable D call. The specimen sequenced was PBMCs. This clonotype originated in a girl aged 2-9 years in good health and CMV-seronegative. The CDR3, as DNA: TGTGCCACCAGCAGCCCTGGGCAGCCCCAAGAGACCCAGTACTTC. It is translated as CATSSPGQPQETQYF.